The 5 T cell receptor beta chains given below trace back to one sample, sequenced in a study of shared clonotypes between healthy human individuals. The protocol was immunoSEQ multiplex PCR, while the TCRdb copy is restricted to in-frame clones and leaves out a portion. In the table there are more than 1,200,000 clones, approximately 98.5% of which are singletons. The material sequenced was naive CD4+ T cells sorted from blood. This sample's subset: CD45RA+ positively selected. The receptors were sampled from a man aged 25 to 45 in good health.

This chain uses TRBV7-6 with TRBJ2-7; 8 positions agree with TRBD1. Germline V gives CDR1 SGHVS, CDR2 FNYEAQ. Trimming took 1 base from V and 2 from J; bases not matched to a gene: 7. The CDR3 extends over 16 amino acids. The CDR3 nucleotides read TGTGCCAGCAGCTTAGGTTCAGCCAGGGGGCCCTACGAGCAGTACTTC. As protein: CASSLGSARGPYEQYF.

The chain carries TRBV6-5 and TRBJ2-7; 12 bases agree with TRBD2. J lost 2 bases, V lost 6 bases, and 5 bases had no gene match. Germline V gene data show CDR1 as MNHEY and CDR2 as SVGAGI. CDR3 length equals 15 residues. The CDR3 bases are TGTGCCAGCAGCGGAACTAGCGGGAGGACCTACGAGCAGTACTTC. It translates to CASSGTSGRTYEQYF.

The genes are TRBV4-3 and TRBJ2-1; tentative D call: TRBD1 (6 bases). Germline V gives CDR1 LGHNA, CDR2 YSLEER. The CDR3 has 14 residues. The ends were cut back, 4 bases at V and 6 bases at J, with 13 bases in the middle. CDR3 coding DNA: TGCGCCAGCAGCCTGCTAGTAGGGGGCAATGAGCAGTTCTTC. Translating gives CASSLLVGGNEQFF.

The chain uses TRBV4-3 and TRBJ2-1; D ambiguous. CDR3 length: 15 amino acids. V was clipped by 0 bases and J by 9 bases, with 15 bases between them. CDR1 is LGHNA and CDR2 is YSLEER in the germline V gene. The CDR3 DNA is TGCGCCAGCAGCCAAGACAGGATAGGGTCGTTTGAGCAGTTCTTC. This codes for CASSQDRIGSFEQFF.

The chain couples TRBV30 to TRBJ2-1; no clear D gene. The V gene lost 4 bases and the J gene lost 4 bases, with 17 bases spanning the gap. CDR3 size: 15 residues. CDR1 GTSNPN and CDR2 SVGIG come from the germline V gene (reference sequence). Here the CDR3 DNA reads TGTGCCTGGAATGGTGGCCTCAGCCTTTACAATGAGCAGTTCTTC. This gives the protein CAWNGGLSLYNEQFF.